This T cell receptor (beta chain) was recorded in a study of control samples from healthy donors and cancer patients. The CDR3 has 18 amino acids. TCRdb's table, derived via immunoSEQ multiplex PCR, lists solely in-frame clones and lacks some. The sample consists of about 67,000 clones, 70% to 90% of them appearing once. This clone was counted a few times. The origin of this receptor is a woman aged 50 to 60 with head and neck cancer. This rearrangement joins TRBV21-1 to TRBJ1-1; TRBD1, the table's D call, was not compared with the DNA. TRBV21-1 is given as a pseudogene. Sample: PBMCs. CDR3 sequence (DNA): TGTGCCAGCAGCAAAAGGCCGACAGGGAATGGGTGGGTCACTGAAGCTTTCTTT. It encodes CASSKRPTGNGWVTEAFF.